This T cell receptor (beta chain) stems from a study of PD-1 blockade in classical Hodgkin lymphoma. Sequencing used immunoSEQ multiplex PCR; TCRdb keeps in-frame clones, though not all of them. The sample contains approximately 27,000 clones, 70% of which appear only once. Study results and caveats: Complete responders possessed baseline diversity comparable to newly diagnosed patients.

In regard to this clone: Its antigen is undetermined.

No patient escaped relapse after autologous stem cell transplantation, and brentuximab vedotin exposure varied. When best responses were assessed, they were complete response, partial response or progressive disease. The CDR3 contains 14 residues. Germline-derived CDR1 and CDR2 are LGHNA and YSLEER. V was pared by 4 bases and J by 5 bases, with 11 bases between. This TCR was sampled from a human donor with classical Hodgkin lymphoma. The rearrangement joins TRBV4-3 to TRBJ2-2; D is ambiguous. Sequenced material: peripheral blood mononuclear cells (PBMCs), taken before the second cycle of nivolumab. For the CDR3, the DNA is TGCGCCAGCAGCCCAAACTATAGGACCGGGGAGCTGTTTTTT. Its translation: CASSPNYRTGELFF.